This T cell receptor beta chain was identified during a study of chemoradiotherapy in HPV16-positive cancers. Study-wide background: Candidate HPV-specific clones and shared TCR motifs came from two HPV16-positive patients.

About this clone itself: The antigen is undetermined.

The CDR3 loop spans 13 amino acids. The V gene lost 3 bases and the J gene lost 1 base, with 7 bases spanning the gap. Germline V lookup: CDR1 KGHSH, CDR2 LQKENI. Sequencing used immunoSEQ multiplex PCR; TCRdb keeps in-frame clones, though not all of them. The table shows about 9,500 clones, with 65% to 85% occurring only once. Study results and caveats: During treatment, candidate HPV-specific clones and E7-related motifs expanded in tumor. HPV-specific T cells were functionally defined from only a couple of HPV16-positive patients.

The sample consisted of blood, taken from a patient who underwent chemoradiotherapy. The genes are TRBV18 and TRBJ2-7; no clear D. The sequence derives from a human donor with HPV-associated anogenital cancer. The CDR3 spells CASSPYDSYEQYF. Written as DNA, the CDR3 is TGTGCCAGCTCACCTTATGATTCCTACGAGCAGTACTTC.